Sequencing of this T cell receptor (beta chain) was carried out in a study of shared clonotypes between healthy human individuals. On this clone: In the same sample, other DNA sequences code for this CDR3.

Produced via immunoSEQ multiplex PCR; TCRdb's table is partial and in-frame only. The sample holds approximately 2,000,000 clones, about 90% seen once. This TCR was recovered from a man aged 18 to 29 in good health. Some clones in this sample may be carry-over from other donors' samples. Source material: naive CD4+ T cells from PBMCs. The sample's subset: CD45RA+ positively selected.

The CDR3 region is CAWSVTGYEQYF. The DNA for the CDR3 is TGTGCCTGGAGTGTAACGGGTTACGAGCAGTACTTC. The rearrangement links TRBV30 to TRBJ2-5, with D hard to call. The J call could be wrong; TRBJ2-7 is a better fit for the DNA end. CDR1 and CDR2 (germline): GTSNPN, SVGIG (reference sequence). This CDR3 spans 12 amino acids.